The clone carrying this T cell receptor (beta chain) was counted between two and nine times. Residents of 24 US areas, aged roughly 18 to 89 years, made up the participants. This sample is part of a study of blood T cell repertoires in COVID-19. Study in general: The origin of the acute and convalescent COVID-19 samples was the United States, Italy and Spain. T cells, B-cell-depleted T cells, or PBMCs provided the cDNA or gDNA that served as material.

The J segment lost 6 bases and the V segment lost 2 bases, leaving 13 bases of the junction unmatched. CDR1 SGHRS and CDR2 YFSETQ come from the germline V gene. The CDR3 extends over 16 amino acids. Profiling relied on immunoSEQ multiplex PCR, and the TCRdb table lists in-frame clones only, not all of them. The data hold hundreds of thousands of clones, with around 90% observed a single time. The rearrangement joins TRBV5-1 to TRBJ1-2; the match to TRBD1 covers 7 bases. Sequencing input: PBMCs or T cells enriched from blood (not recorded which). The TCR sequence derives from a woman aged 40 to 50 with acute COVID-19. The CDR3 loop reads CASSLTPPDRVDGYTF. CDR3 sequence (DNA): TGCGCCAGCAGCTTAACTCCACCCGACAGGGTCGATGGCTACACCTTC.